This TCR beta chain was obtained from a study of blood T cell repertoires in COVID-19. Study overall: COVID-19 samples collected from the United States, Italy and Spain covered acute and convalescent phases.

The CDR3 runs to 14 residues. Germline V gene lookup returns CDR1 SGHRS and CDR2 YFSETQ. V shed 7 bases and J shed 4 bases, with 17 bases lying between them. Under the authors' procedure: Amplifying reference gene primers gave estimates of nucleated cell counts. Clones were sequenced by immunoSEQ multiplex PCR, and TCRdb holds only the in-frame ones, with some missing. D and trimming come from the DNA, and the V and J calls and clone size come from that table. The table includes over 200,000 clones, about 89% detected once. The chain is built from TRBV5-1 and TRBJ1-2, with D maybe TRBD1 (6 bases). Sequences were obtained from peripheral blood. The source is a woman between 50 and 59 years old with acute or convalescent COVID-19. The CDR3 nucleotides read TGCGCCAGCCCCCCTTTGACAGGCTTCTATGGCTACACCTTC. Translation gives CASPPLTGFYGYTF.